The TCR beta chain under discussion was sequenced for a study of shared clonotypes between healthy human individuals. Regarding this clone: Other nucleotide sequences from this sample produce the same CDR3.

Sequenced by immunoSEQ multiplex PCR; TCRdb stores in-frame clones only, minus some. The data hold 660,000 or so clones, with about 95% observed a single time. J lost 1 base, V lost 0 bases, and 3 bases had no gene match. Germline CDR1 reads SGHRS; CDR2 reads YFSETQ. The CDR3 spans 15 residues. Positive CCR7 selection of CD45RO-negative cells yielded the naive CD8 cells, and terminally differentiated effector memory CD45RA+ cells were excluded. The rearrangement links TRBV5-1 to TRBJ2-7; 8 bases align to TRBD1. This clonotype was sampled from a woman in her twenties or thirties in good health. The sequencing input was naive CD8+ T cells sorted from blood. CDR3 DNA sequence: TGCGCCAGCAGCTTGGGGACAGGGCCATCCTACGAGCAGTACTTC. It specifies CASSLGTGPSYEQYF.